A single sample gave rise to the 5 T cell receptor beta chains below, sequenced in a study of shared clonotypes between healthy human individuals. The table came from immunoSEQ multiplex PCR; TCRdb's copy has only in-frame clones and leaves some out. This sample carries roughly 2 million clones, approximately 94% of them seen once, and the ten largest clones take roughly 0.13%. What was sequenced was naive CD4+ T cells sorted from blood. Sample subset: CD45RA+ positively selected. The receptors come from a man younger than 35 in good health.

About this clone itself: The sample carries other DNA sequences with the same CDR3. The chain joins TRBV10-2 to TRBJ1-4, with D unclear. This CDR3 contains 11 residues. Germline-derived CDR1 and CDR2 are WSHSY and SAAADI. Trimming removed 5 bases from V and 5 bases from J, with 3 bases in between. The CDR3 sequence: CASSRNEKLFF. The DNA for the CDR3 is TGCGCCAGCAGTAGAAATGAAAAACTGTTTTTT.

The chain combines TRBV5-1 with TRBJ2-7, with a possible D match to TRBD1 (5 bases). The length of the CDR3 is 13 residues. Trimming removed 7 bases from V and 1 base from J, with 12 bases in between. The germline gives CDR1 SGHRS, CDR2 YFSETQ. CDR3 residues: CASGNRPSYEQYF. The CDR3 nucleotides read TGCGCCAGCGGAAACAGGCCGTCCTACGAGCAGTACTTC.

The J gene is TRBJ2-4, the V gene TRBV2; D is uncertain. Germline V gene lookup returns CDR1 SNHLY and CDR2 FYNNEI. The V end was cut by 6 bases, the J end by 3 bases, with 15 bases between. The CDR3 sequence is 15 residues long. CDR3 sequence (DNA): TGTGCCAGCAGCCCCCTAGGGTCAGGCAAAAACATTCAGTACTTC. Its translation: CASSPLGSGKNIQYF.

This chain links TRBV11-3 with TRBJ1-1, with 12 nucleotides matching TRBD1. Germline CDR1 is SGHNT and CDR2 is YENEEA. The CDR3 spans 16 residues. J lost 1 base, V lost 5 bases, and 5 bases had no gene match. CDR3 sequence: CASSPGQGARNTEAFF. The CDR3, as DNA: TGTGCCAGCAGCCCGGGACAGGGGGCGAGGAACACTGAAGCTTTCTTT.

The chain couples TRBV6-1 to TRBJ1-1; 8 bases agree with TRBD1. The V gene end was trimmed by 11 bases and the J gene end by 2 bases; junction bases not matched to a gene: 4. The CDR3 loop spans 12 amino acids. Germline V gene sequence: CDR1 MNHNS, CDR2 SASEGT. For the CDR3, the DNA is TGTGCCGGCGGACAGGGCAACACTGAAGCTTTCTTT. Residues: CAGGQGNTEAFF.